The T cell receptor beta chain described here comes from a study of memory CD4+ T cells and cytomegalovirus serostatus. Study-level background: Of the healthy Belgian adults, 9 or 10 were CMV seropositive and approximately 25 seronegative.

Comment on this clone: Antigen: not known.

This table comes from immunoSEQ multiplex PCR, and its TCRdb copy is limited to in-frame clones, with some not included. The table includes over 65,000 clones, roughly 80% detected once. Single viable CD3+CD4+CD8-CD45RO+ cells were sorted as the memory CD4+ T cells. Serostatus was set by detecting CMV pp150, pp28, p38, p52 IgG. Study observations and caveats: Suggested: most of the CMV-linked TCR signature lies in CD4+ memory cells.

Looked up from germline, CDR1 is KGHSH and CDR2 is LQKENI. V was cut by 5 bases and J by 4 bases, with 11 bases left in between. CDR3 length: 14 amino acids. This TCR came from an adult in good health and CMV-seropositive. The sequencing input was memory CD4+ T cells from blood. The chain joins TRBV18 to TRBJ1-4, with D maybe TRBD1 (6 bases). CDR3 DNA sequence: TGTGCCAGCTCATTGACAGGCCTTAATGAAAAACTGTTTTTT. Protein sequence: CASSLTGLNEKLFF.